The text below deals with one TCR beta chain. The target of this receptor is not known. The sample holds no much larger clone one base away, and base qualities are not on file. These data come from a study of T-cell memory formation after mild COVID-19 listed by TCRdb under 2021. Regarding the complete study: TCR sequence clusters from the two donors were largely donor specific. T-cell clones expanding and contracting after mild COVID-19 in a couple of donors were tracked by longitudinal TCRalpha and TCRbeta repertoire sequencing. Two young, previously healthy adult volunteers, one female and one male, were included in the cohort. Broader findings and caveats from the paper: Whether the second-wave clones peaking on day 37 were SARS-CoV-2 specific was not confirmed. Balanced CD4/CD8 phenotypes were observed for clones contracting from day 15 to 85, whereas a bias towards CD4+ was observed for a second wave of clones expanding from day 15 to 37. The detection of some responding clones in pre-infection memory suggests that pre-existing cross-reactive memory T cells joined the SARS-CoV-2 response. Only a couple of mild cases were covered by the study, and larger cohorts that include severe cases with pre-infection samples were considered necessary. Contracting CD4+ clones were located mainly in the CM and EM memory subsets, whereas CD8+ clones were found to be enriched in EMRA.

For CDR1 and CDR2, the germline V gene lists MDHEN and SYDVKM. From V the trimming removes 8 bases and from J it removes 3 bases, while the gene matches leave 5 bases of the junction unaccounted for. From the cysteine up to the phenylalanine, the CDR3 has a length of 15 residues. Of all the DNA, just the CDR3 is kept, 45 bases in frame from base 1. Ficoll-Paque density gradient centrifugation was the method used to isolate PBMCs. The run used an Illumina NovaSeq 6000. TCRalpha and TCRbeta cDNA libraries were built by 5'RACE with constant-segment primers, adding sample barcodes and unique molecular identifiers. Trizol reagent was used to extract RNA from every sample. Library amplification was performed in two PCR steps, and a second sample barcode and Illumina TruSeq adapters were introduced in the second step. Sequencing of libraries was performed on an Illumina NovaSeq with 2 x 150 bp paired-end reads. The authors processed their data as follows. With migec v1.2.7, reads were demultiplexed and then collapsed into UMI-guided consensus sequences. Using mixcr v2.1.11, UMI consensuses were aligned to TRA and TRB V and J templates and then assembled into clonotypes. A clonotype was counted as expanded or contracted only if both edgeR and NoisET called the change significant, with noise models trained on biological replicates. For edgeR calls, the thresholds were a false discovery rate-adjusted p below 0.01 and a log2 fold-change of 1. PCA with hierarchical clustering of max-normalized trajectories of the 1000 most abundant clonotypes was used as exploratory dynamics analysis. The CD4 or CD8 phenotype of responding clones was assigned using the separately sequenced CD4+ and CD8+ repertoires. Using fastp trimming at Q25 and MiXCR clonotype assembly, TCRdb reanalyzed the public sequencing data and kept in-frame beta chains. Rows are combined by CDR3 protein, so each entry shows the most common genes and DNA. Clone size and V and J calls follow TCRdb, not the original study. For this sample the table gives around 200,000 distinct CDR3 sequences, of which about 11% were detected only once. Just over 3% of the sample lies in the top ten.

The clonotype comes from a man aged 18-30 years who had mild COVID-19 (a few samples of this study predate the infection). The sample titles of this study are shuffled in the database, so cell type and time point are left out; the donor was told from shared clones. Material: PBMCs or a T cell subset sorted from them (not recorded which). The rearranged chain carries TRBV28 and TRBJ2-3, with TRBD2 matching 13 junction bases. The CDR3 has the sequence CASLTSGGRTDTQYF. The bases are TGTGCCAGCCTGACTAGCGGGGGGAGGACAGATACGCAGTATTTT.